This T cell receptor beta chain was identified in a study of EBV T-cell therapy then PD-1 blockade in nasopharyngeal carcinoma. Details on this clone: The antigen remains unidentified.

The treatment here: AdE1-LMPpoly-expanded autologous EBV-specific T-cell therapy followed by anti-PD-1 nivolumab. Sequencing was performed with immunoSEQ multiplex PCR; in TCRdb, only in-frame clones are kept and a portion is missing. The profile shows roughly 15,000 clones, around 84% of them singletons. The CDR3 length is 13 residues. Losses at the gene ends were 6 bases for V and 3 bases for J; bases not matched to a gene: 4. The V and J genes are TRBV12-3 or TRBV12-4 and TRBJ2-7; 8 bases align to TRBD2. Source: CD8+ T cells from blood, taken at roughly day 99 from a patient whose treatment included autologous EBV-specific T cells and nivolumab. The origin of this receptor is a man aged 35-49 years with nasopharyngeal carcinoma. The CDR3 DNA is TGTGCCAGCAGGGACGCGGGGGGCTACGAGCAGTACTTC. Amino acids: CASRDAGGYEQYF.